The text below deals with one T cell receptor (beta chain). Its antigen is currently not known. The sample holds no much larger clone one base away, and base qualities are not on file. TCRbeta CDR3 regions were amplified from genomic DNA using the immunoSEQ Assay, a bias-controlled multiplex PCR. The source study handled its data this way. Nucleated cell counts per sample were estimated from amplification of reference gene primers within the assay. Sequence reads were collapsed and filtered to measure the absolute abundance of every unique TCRbeta CDR3 rearrangement. For each sample, productive Simpson clonality was calculated as the square root of Simpson's diversity index across productive rearrangements. Here the immuneACCESS table is served through TCRdb, limited to in-frame sequences with V and J called. Missing clones are a known gap in these copies; in checked studies unresolved V genes cover under half, and the rest lacks a known reason. Clone size and the V and J calls come from that table; the DNA yielded D and trimming. This sample holds roughly 52,000 clones; about 87% were observed only once. Approximately 3.7% of the sample is held by the ten biggest clonotypes.

V loses 3 bases of germline sequence and J loses 4 bases, and the interval between the two ends is 10 bases. CDR1 SGHDN and CDR2 FVKESK are derived from the germline V gene. The CDR3 goes from the cysteine to the phenylalanine over 14 residues. Only CDR3 DNA remains: 42 bases, in frame from the first base. At one collaborating source in Seattle, patients were enrolled during active infection and were followed longitudinally through the course of disease. Whole blood was collected in K2EDTA tubes by collaborating institutions according to the institutions' own protocols. Collaborator samples were shipped for TCRbeta analysis as frozen whole blood, isolated PBMCs, or DNA extracted from either sample type. These data originate in a study of blood T cell repertoires in COVID-19 (dated by TCRdb to the early 2020s). Turning to the overall study: Collaborator samples came from the United States, Italy and Spain and covered acute and convalescent phases of COVID-19. The material from the prospective study consisted of cDNA or gDNA derived from T cells, B-cell-depleted T cells, or PBMCs. The dataset comprised deeply sampled blood TCRbeta repertoires from subjects exposed to, actively infected with, or recovered from COVID-19. A freely available public database, intended as a resource for researchers studying the immune response to SARS-CoV-2, is where the repertoires were released. The samples were drawn from the first 160 participants of the ongoing ImmuneRACE study and from 1,254 subjects provided by 6 global collaborators. Nearly every sample came with metadata listing a de-identified subject ID, COVID-19 status, age in years and sex. Where HLA class I and class II types were available, the types were taken from metadata supplied by the sample provider, not from assay-based typing.

Study-wide findings and limitations: The quantity of clinical and demographic metadata differed by source and by participant and was supplied without curation.

The chain is encoded by TRBV14 joined to TRBJ2-1, and TRBD2 may be the D gene, going by 5 matching bases. This TCR derives from a man in his forties or fifties with COVID-19, enrolled during active disease. Sequenced: peripheral blood. The bases read TGTGCCAGCAGCCACCGGGGTTGGTACAATGAGCAGTTCTTC. This gives the protein CASSHRGWYNEQFF.